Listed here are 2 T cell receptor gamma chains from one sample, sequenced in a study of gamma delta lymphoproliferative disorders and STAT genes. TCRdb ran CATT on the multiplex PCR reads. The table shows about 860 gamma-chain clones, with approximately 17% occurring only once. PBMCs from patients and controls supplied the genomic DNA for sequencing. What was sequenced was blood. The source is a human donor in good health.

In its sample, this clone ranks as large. For the CDR3, the DNA is TGTGCCACCTGGGAATGGGTGGGCCCCGATAGTAGTGATTGGATCAAGACGTTT. It is translated as CATWEWVGPDSSDWIKTF. The gene calls are TRGV8 and TRGJP2. In the absence of a J gene in TCRdb, the DNA was matched to germline to assign it here. The CDR3 has 18 amino acids. Per the germline V gene, CDR1 is VENAVY and CDR2 is YDSYNSRV. V trimming: 4 bases; J trimming: 0 bases; junction bases outside the gene matches: 14.

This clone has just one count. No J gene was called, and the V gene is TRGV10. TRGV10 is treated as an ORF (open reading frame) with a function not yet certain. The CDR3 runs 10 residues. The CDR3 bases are TGTGCTGCGTGGGATTATAATCGACTCTTT. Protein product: CAAWDYNRLF.